This T cell receptor (beta chain) was documented in a study of spatial heterogeneity in lung cancer. Study-wide results and limits: How many expanded intratumoral alpha and beta TCRs were present tracked the tumor mutation count, which was a count of nonsynonymous mutations.

There are many counts of this clonotype. Antigen: not known. In TCRdb, the 5' RACE reads were re-called with MiXCR into one record per CDR3 protein. The data show some 100,000 distinct CDR3 sequences, around 4.3% seen once. Time point here: sample taken at primary tumor resection. The V end lost 7 bases, the J end lost 10 bases, and 23 bases lay between the germline ends. Germline V lookup: CDR1 GTSNPN, CDR2 SVGIG (reference sequence). The CDR3 loop spans 14 amino acids. The J gene is TRBJ2-1, the V gene TRBV30, with D perhaps given as TRBD1 or TRBD2 (6 bases each). This sequence was found in a male donor with early-stage non-small cell lung cancer. The sequencing here drew on lung tumor tissue, taken at surgery. The CDR3 here is CALGEDSLTLEQFF. CDR3 in DNA: TGTGCCTTGGGGGAGGACAGTCTAACCCTGGAGCAGTTCTTC.